A selection of T cell receptor beta chains follows, all from one sample in a study of T cells after yellow fever vaccination. TCRdb re-derived calls from the 5' RACE reads in MiXCR, one entry per CDR3 protein. The sample consists of approximately 330,000 distinct CDR3 sequences, around 12% of them appearing once. The sample was CD4+ T cells sorted from PBMCs, taken 15 days after the yellow fever booster vaccination. These receptors came from a young man who received the YFV17D yellow fever vaccine. Each CDR3 is given with its conserved first and last residue. Each record gives: clone size, D gene, J gene, V gene, CDR3 protein, CDR3 DNA. The D gene is left open where the match is weak. Some rows mark clone size as missing; the rest say once, few, many or name a class of expanded clone.

>NA|NA|TRBJ1-2|TRBV29-1
CSVERSPGVRSYTF
TGCAGCGTTGAACGGTCTCCAGGCGTCAGGTCCTACACCTTC
>NA|TRBD2|TRBJ2-1|TRBV20-1
CSVKRGRAYNEQFF
TGCAGTGTTAAGCGGGGACGTGCCTACAATGAGCAGTTCTTC
>NA|NA|TRBJ2-4|TRBV11-2
CASSGGQKNIQYF
TGTGCCAGCAGCGGGGGACAAAAAAACATTCAGTACTTC
>NA|NA|TRBJ2-4|TRBV12-3/TRBV12-4
CASSDTLSGNRPTAKNIQYF
TGTGCCAGCAGTGACACTCTGAGCGGAAATCGTCCGACGGCCAAAAACATTCAGTACTTC
>NA|NA|TRBJ2-1|TRBV7-9
CASRYEGDEQFF
TGTGCCAGCAGATACGAGGGCGATGAGCAGTTCTTC
>NA|NA|TRBJ2-5|TRBV6-5
CASSYARNQETQYF
TGTGCCAGCAGTTACGCCCGGAACCAAGAGACCCAGTACTTC
>NA|NA|TRBJ1-6|TRBV2
CASSAEPQSSYNSPLHF
TGTGCCAGCAGTGCGGAACCGCAGAGCTCCTATAATTCACCCCTCCACTTT
>few|TRBD1|TRBJ2-5|TRBV12-3/TRBV12-4
CASSQVQGRTETQYF
TGTGCCAGCAGCCAGGTACAGGGGCGAACGGAGACCCAGTACTTC
>few|TRBD2|TRBJ2-3|TRBV10-1
CASSSGSAGGRRDTQYF
TGCGCCAGCAGTTCCGGATCGGCGGGGGGGCGTAGAGATACGCAGTATTTT
>NA|TRBD1|TRBJ1-5|TRBV20-1
CSAREGGQGNQPQHF
TGCAGTGCTAGAGAAGGGGGACAGGGGAATCAGCCCCAGCATTTT
>NA|NA|TRBJ2-6|TRBV7-3
CASSLGPSGSGANVLTF
TGTGCCAGCAGCTTGGGGCCCTCGGGCTCTGGGGCCAACGTCCTGACTTTC
>NA|NA|TRBJ1-4|TRBV15
CATSRDRGGMFF
TGTGCCACCAGCAGAGATCGAGGTGGTATGTTTTTT
>many|NA|TRBJ2-1|TRBV3-1
CASSHNGNEQFF
TGTGCCAGCAGCCATAACGGGAATGAGCAGTTCTTC
>NA|NA|TRBJ2-1|TRBV5-6
CASSLGGKTYNEQFF
TGTGCCAGCAGCTTGGGCGGGAAAACCTACAATGAGCAGTTCTTC
>many|NA|TRBJ2-5|TRBV29-1
CSGTAYQETQYF
TGCAGCGGGACAGCATACCAAGAGACCCAGTACTTC
>few|NA|TRBJ1-5|TRBV19
CASSTSNQPQHF
TGTGCCAGTAGTACCAGCAATCAGCCCCAGCATTTT
>many|TRBD2|TRBJ2-2|TRBV5-1
CASSFGTSGGPTGELFF
TGCGCCAGCAGCTTTGGGACTAGCGGGGGACCCACCGGGGAGCTGTTTTTT
>NA|NA|TRBJ1-1|TRBV24-1
CATGSRGKNVTEAFF
TGTGCCACCGGTAGCAGGGGAAAGAATGTCACTGAAGCTTTCTTT
>few|TRBD2|TRBJ2-1|TRBV7-6
CASSPSGEGNEQFF
TGTGCCAGCAGCCCGAGCGGGGAGGGAAATGAGCAGTTCTTC
>few|NA|TRBJ1-3|TRBV5-1
CASTQGNPGNTIYF
TGCGCCAGCACCCAGGGGAACCCTGGAAACACCATATATTTT
>few|TRBD2|TRBJ2-5|TRBV11-2
CASSFNQLGGGETQYF
TGTGCCAGCAGCTTTAACCAACTCGGCGGGGGAGAGACCCAGTACTTC
>few|NA|TRBJ1-2|TRBV28
CASSLRDTYGYTF
TGTGCCAGCAGTTTGAGGGACACCTATGGCTACACCTTC
>many|TRBD2|TRBJ2-3|TRBV7-3
CASSPRGGSNTDTQYF
TGTGCCAGCAGCCCCCGGGGGGGCTCCAACACAGATACGCAGTATTTT
>NA|TRBD1|TRBJ2-2|TRBV6-5
CASSYDPGQLNTGELFF
TGTGCCAGCAGTTACGACCCGGGACAGTTAAACACCGGGGAGCTGTTTTTT
>few|NA|TRBJ2-7|TRBV5-1
CASSFVKESDEQYF
TGCGCCAGCAGCTTCGTTAAAGAATCCGACGAGCAGTACTTC
>NA|NA|TRBJ2-1|TRBV25-1
CASSDGTDYPTYNEQFF
TGTGCCAGCAGTGACGGTACAGACTACCCCACCTACAATGAGCAGTTCTTC
>NA|TRBD1|TRBJ1-4|TRBV7-6
CASSLGQGVEKLFF
TGTGCCAGCAGCTTGGGACAGGGGGTTGAAAAACTGTTTTTT
>NA|NA|TRBJ2-4|TRBV14
CASSQAGVTIQYF
TGTGCCAGCAGCCAAGCGGGAGTGACTATTCAGTACTTC
>few|TRBD2|TRBJ2-2|TRBV7-3
CASSLPTSGGANTGELFF
TGTGCCAGCAGCTTACCGACTAGCGGGGGGGCGAACACCGGGGAGCTGTTTTTT
>NA|NA|TRBJ1-1|TRBV5-1
CASSLGTVPSTEAFF
TGCGCCAGCAGCTTGGGGACAGTCCCAAGCACTGAAGCTTTCTTT
>few|NA|TRBJ2-1|TRBV5-6
CASSSGPLSSYNEQFF
TGTGCCAGCAGCTCGGGACCCCTTAGCTCCTACAATGAGCAGTTCTTC
>few|NA|TRBJ1-4|TRBV5-1
CASSLGQISSNEKLFF
TGCGCCAGCAGCTTGGGACAGATCAGCAGTAATGAAAAACTGTTTTTT
>NA|TRBD2|TRBJ2-2|TRBV12-3/TRBV12-4
CASRTSWTGELFF
TGTGCCAGCAGGACTAGCTGGACCGGGGAGCTGTTTTTT
>NA|NA|TRBJ1-2|TRBV3-1
CASSQEGARRGYGYTF
TGTGCCAGCAGCCAAGAAGGGGCCAGGAGGGGCTATGGCTACACCTTC
>NA|NA|TRBJ2-1|TRBV7-2
CASSYDRGNNEQFF
TGTGCCAGCAGCTACGACCGGGGAAACAATGAGCAGTTCTTC
>NA|NA|TRBJ1-5|TRBV2
CASSPRWNQPQHF
TGTGCCAGCAGTCCTCGGTGGAATCAGCCCCAGCATTTT
>few|TRBD2|TRBJ2-3|TRBV15
CATSRVRTSGGLPDTQYF
TGTGCCACCAGCAGAGTTCGGACAAGCGGGGGGCTTCCAGATACGCAGTATTTT
>few|NA|TRBJ1-6|TRBV11-2
CASSLWPNSPLHF
TGTGCCAGCAGCTTATGGCCCAATTCACCCCTCCACTTT
>few|TRBD2|TRBJ2-1|TRBV6-5
CASSYSGRGGYEQFF
TGTGCCAGCAGTTACTCTGGGCGGGGGGGTTATGAGCAGTTCTTC
>NA|TRBD1|TRBJ2-5|TRBV4-3
CASSPFPGQGLETQYF
TGCGCCAGCAGCCCCTTCCCGGGACAGGGGCTAGAGACCCAGTACTTC
>many|NA|TRBJ2-6|TRBV7-2
CASSELSGANVLTF
TGTGCCAGCAGCGAACTATCTGGGGCCAACGTCCTGACTTTC
>NA|TRBD2|TRBJ2-3|TRBV10-3
CAGAGTSGTGGTDTQYF
TGTGCCGGAGCCGGGACTAGCGGGACCGGAGGCACAGATACGCAGTATTTT
>few|NA|TRBJ2-1|TRBV7-9
CASTFARFVEDNEQFF
TGTGCCAGCACCTTTGCGAGGTTTGTGGAGGACAATGAGCAGTTCTTC
>NA|TRBD1|TRBJ2-6|TRBV4-1
CASSTGTGSSGANVLTF
TGCGCCAGCAGCACCGGGACAGGCAGCTCTGGGGCCAACGTCCTGACTTTC
>few|NA|TRBJ2-5|TRBV7-2
CASSLQPVAEETQYF
TGTGCCAGCAGCCTTCAACCCGTAGCGGAAGAGACCCAGTACTTC
>few|NA|TRBJ1-2|TRBV5-4
CASSLRGSFGKPYGYTF
TGTGCCAGCAGCTTGCGGGGGTCGTTCGGGAAACCCTATGGCTACACCTTC
>few|TRBD1|TRBJ2-7|TRBV7-3
CASSLRPGQGRSEQYF
TGTGCCAGCAGCTTACGTCCGGGACAGGGCCGGAGCGAGCAGTACTTC
>NA|TRBD1|TRBJ2-7|TRBV11-2
CASSLNRDRSYEQYF
TGTGCCAGCAGCTTAAACCGGGACAGGTCCTACGAGCAGTACTTC
>many|TRBD2|TRBJ2-1|TRBV20-1
CSATQVRGGPGYNEQFF
TGCAGTGCTACCCAAGTGCGCGGGGGGCCCGGATACAATGAGCAGTTCTTC
>NA|NA|TRBJ2-5|TRBV9
CASSVAEPGGQETQYF
TGTGCCAGCAGCGTAGCGGAACCTGGGGGGCAAGAGACCCAGTACTTC
>NA|NA|TRBJ2-7|TRBV6-2/TRBV6-3
CASKPRDTHRGYEQYF
TGTGCCAGCAAACCCCGGGACACCCATAGAGGCTACGAGCAGTACTTC
>NA|NA|TRBJ2-4|TRBV2
CASSVGGDLAKNIQYF
TGTGCCAGCAGTGTAGGCGGGGATTTGGCCAAAAACATTCAGTACTTC
>few|NA|TRBJ1-2|TRBV5-1
CASSLSLGDYGYTF
TGCGCCAGCAGCTTGAGTCTAGGGGACTATGGCTACACCTTC
>NA|TRBD2|TRBJ2-5|TRBV27
CASSRTRLAGEQETQYF
TGTGCCAGCAGTCGGACAAGACTAGCGGGAGAGCAAGAGACCCAGTACTTC